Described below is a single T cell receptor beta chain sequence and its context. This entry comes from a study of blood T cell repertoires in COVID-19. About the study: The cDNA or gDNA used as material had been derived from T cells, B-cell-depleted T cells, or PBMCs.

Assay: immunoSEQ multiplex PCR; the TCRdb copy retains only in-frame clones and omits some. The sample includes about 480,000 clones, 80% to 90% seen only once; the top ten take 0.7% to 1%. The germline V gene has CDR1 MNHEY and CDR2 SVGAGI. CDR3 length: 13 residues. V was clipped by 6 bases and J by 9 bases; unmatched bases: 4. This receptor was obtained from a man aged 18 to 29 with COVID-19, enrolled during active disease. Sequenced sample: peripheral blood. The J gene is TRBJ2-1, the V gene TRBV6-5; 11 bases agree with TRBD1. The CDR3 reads CASSRDRGTEQFF. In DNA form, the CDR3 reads TGTGCCAGCAGCCGGGACAGGGGGACTGAGCAGTTCTTC.